This T cell receptor (beta chain) was profiled in a study of CXCR3-negative and CXCR3-positive naive CD8 T cells. Findings and caveats of the study: It was found that naive subsets had comparable surface CD5, and TCR strength was inferred from TRB CDR3 properties. Greater hydrophobicity was found in TRB CDR3s of CXCR3-positive naive cells than of CXCR3-negative naive cells.

With regard to this clonotype: Its matching antigen is unknown.

The CDR3 runs to 15 residues. Libraries of TRB cDNA were made by 5' RACE and carried UMIs. TCRdb reanalyzed the 5' RACE reads and collapses them to one entry per CDR3 protein, without DNA. In total, the table holds 120,000 or so distinct CDR3 sequences. This TCR was recovered from a human donor in good health. Some clones in this sample may be carry-over from other donors' samples. Sequenced: naive CXCR3+ CD8+ T cells from blood. The sample's subset: CD45RO-CCR7+CD27+CD95- naive CD8+ T cells expressing CXCR3 (TNR3+). J is TRBJ2-1 and V is TRBV12-3 or TRBV12-4. This CDR3 is CASSLAGESHNEQFF.